The sequence of this TCR beta chain was determined in a study of blood T cell repertoires in COVID-19 (dated by TCRdb to the early 2020s). Study-level background: Samples from collaborators originated in the United States, Italy and Spain and spanned both the acute and convalescent phases of COVID-19. The material from the prospective study consisted of cDNA or gDNA derived from T cells, B-cell-depleted T cells, or PBMCs. Deeply sampled blood TCRbeta repertoires from subjects exposed to, actively infected with, or recovered from COVID-19 were included in the dataset. A freely available public database, intended as a resource for researchers studying the immune response to SARS-CoV-2, is where the repertoires were released. Samples were obtained from the ongoing ImmuneRACE study (first 160 participants) and from over 1,000 subjects provided by 6 global collaborators. Nearly every sample came with metadata listing a de-identified subject ID, COVID-19 status, age in years and sex. HLA class I and class II types, where available, came from metadata supplied by the sample provider rather than from assay-based typing. Results the study describes overall, beyond this receptor: The amount of clinical and demographic metadata varied by source and participant and was provided uncurated.

V and J are trimmed by 11 bases and 1 base, and the gene matches miss 11 bases of the junction. CDR1 and CDR2 were assigned from the germline V gene as MDHEN and SYDVKM. The CDR3 starts with the cysteine, ends with the phenylalanine, and has 15 residues. Only the CDR3 DNA is retained, 45 bases long and in frame from the first base. This clone was observed a few times. It lacks a known antigen. Base quality data are lacking; no much larger clone is found one base away. The immunoSEQ Assay, a bias-controlled multiplex PCR, was used to amplify TCRbeta CDR3 regions from genomic DNA. Turning to the authors' computational methods: Within the assay, amplification of reference gene primers was used to estimate how many nucleated cells each sample contained. To quantify the absolute abundance of each unique TCRbeta CDR3 rearrangement, sequence reads were collapsed and filtered. For each sample, productive Simpson clonality was calculated by taking the square root of Simpson's diversity index across productive rearrangements. Drawn from immuneACCESS, this table holds only the in-frame rearrangements with V and J called that TCRdb kept. Clones are partly lost; checked studies trace under half to an unresolved V gene and leave the rest unexplained. V and J calls and clone size are given by that table; D and trimming were obtained from the DNA. The table for this sample lists around 100,000 clones; around 90% of them were counted only once. 5% to 6.5% of the sample is taken by the ten largest.

At one collaborating source in Seattle, patients were enrolled during active infection and were followed longitudinally through the course of disease. Whole blood was collected in K2EDTA tubes by collaborating institutions according to the institutions' own protocols. For TCRbeta analysis, collaborator samples were shipped as frozen whole blood, as isolated PBMCs, or as DNA extracted from either sample type. Sequenced: peripheral blood. This receptor was obtained from a woman in her fifties or sixties with COVID-19, enrolled during active disease. The chain links TRBV28 with TRBJ2-1, with TRBD2 identical over 7 junction bases. The CDR3 reads CAGSVPGGSYNEQFF. The nucleotide sequence is given as TGTGCCGGATCTGTTCCGGGGGGTTCCTACAATGAGCAGTTCTTC.